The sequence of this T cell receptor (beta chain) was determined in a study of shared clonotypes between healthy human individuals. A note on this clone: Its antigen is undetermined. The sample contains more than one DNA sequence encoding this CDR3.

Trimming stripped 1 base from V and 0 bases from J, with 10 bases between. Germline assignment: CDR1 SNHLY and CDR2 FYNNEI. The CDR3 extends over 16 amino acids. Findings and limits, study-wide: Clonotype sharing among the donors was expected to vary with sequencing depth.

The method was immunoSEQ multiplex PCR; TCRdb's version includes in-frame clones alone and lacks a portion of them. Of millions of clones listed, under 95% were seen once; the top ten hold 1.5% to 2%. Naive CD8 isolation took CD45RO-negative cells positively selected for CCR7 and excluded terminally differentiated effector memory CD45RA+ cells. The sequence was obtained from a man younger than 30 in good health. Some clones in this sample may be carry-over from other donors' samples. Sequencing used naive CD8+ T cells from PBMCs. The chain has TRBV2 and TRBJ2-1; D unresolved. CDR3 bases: TGTGCCAGCAGTGAAGGCTCCTTGGGCTCCTACAATGAGCAGTTCTTC. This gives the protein CASSEGSLGSYNEQFF.